This TCR beta chain comes out of a study of T cells in narcolepsy. Background on the study: Enrolled donors included narcolepsy type 1 or type 2 patients and healthy controls. Study-wide points: Autoreactive clonotypes reportedly recurred in blood of same and different patients, not controls. Same-patient CSF and blood CD4+ T cell clonotypes included HCRT-specific and TRIB2-specific autoreactive ones. Autoreactive clone sequences were missing from some blood memory CD4+ repertoires.

TCRdb's copy holds only in-frame clones and misses some; the assay was immunoSEQ multiplex PCR. The table has 20,000 to 30,000 clones, 55% to 65% seen once. Germline CDR1 reads MNHNY; CDR2 reads SVGAGI (reference sequence). The CDR3 contains 16 residues. Trimming cost V 2 bases and J 2 bases, with 16 bases left between them. Concerning this clone itself: Its target is not known.

The TCR was taken from a human donor in good health. The gene calls are TRBV6-6 and TRBJ2-7; a weak D match, TRBD2 (5 bases). Sequencing was done on a sample of memory (CD45RA-) CD4+ T cells from blood. CDR3 sequence (DNA): TGTGCCAGCAGTTACAGCGGAGAATATGGTGCCTACGAGCAGTACTTC. Translation gives CASSYSGEYGAYEQYF.